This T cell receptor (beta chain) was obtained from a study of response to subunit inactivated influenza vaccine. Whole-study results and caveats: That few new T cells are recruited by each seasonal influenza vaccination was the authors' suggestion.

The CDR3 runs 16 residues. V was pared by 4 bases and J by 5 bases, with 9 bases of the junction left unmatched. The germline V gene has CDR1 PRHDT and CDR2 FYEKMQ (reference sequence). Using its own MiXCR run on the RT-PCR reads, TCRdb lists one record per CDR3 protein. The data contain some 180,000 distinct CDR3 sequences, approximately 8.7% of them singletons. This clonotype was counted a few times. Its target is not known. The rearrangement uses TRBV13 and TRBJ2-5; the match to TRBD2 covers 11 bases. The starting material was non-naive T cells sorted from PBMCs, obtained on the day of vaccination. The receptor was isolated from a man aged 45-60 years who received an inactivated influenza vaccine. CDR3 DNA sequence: TGTGCCAGCAGCTCGGGGACTAGCGGACCTCCGGAGACCCAGTACTTC. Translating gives CASSSGTSGPPETQYF.